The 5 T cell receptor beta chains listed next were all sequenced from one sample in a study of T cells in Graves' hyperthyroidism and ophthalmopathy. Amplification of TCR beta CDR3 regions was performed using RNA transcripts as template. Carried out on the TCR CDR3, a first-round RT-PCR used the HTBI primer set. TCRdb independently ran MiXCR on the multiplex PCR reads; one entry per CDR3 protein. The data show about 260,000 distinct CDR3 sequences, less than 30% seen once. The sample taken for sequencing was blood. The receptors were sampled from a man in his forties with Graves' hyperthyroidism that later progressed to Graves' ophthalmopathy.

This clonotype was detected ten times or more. This chain's CDR3 is CASSFNGMAQPQHF. In nucleotides, the CDR3 is TGTGCCAGCAGTTTTAATGGGATGGCTCAGCCCCAGCATTTT. The rearrangement uses TRBV12-3 or TRBV12-4 and TRBJ1-5; D call uncertain. Trimming removed 3 bases from V and 6 bases from J, with 12 bases in between. The CDR3 contains 14 residues.

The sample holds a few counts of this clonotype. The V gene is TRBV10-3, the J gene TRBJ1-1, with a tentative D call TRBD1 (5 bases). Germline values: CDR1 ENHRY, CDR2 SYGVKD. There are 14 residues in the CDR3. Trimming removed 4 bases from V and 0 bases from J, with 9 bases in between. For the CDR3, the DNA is TGTGCCATCAGTGGCGGGGACCTGAACACTGAAGCTTTCTTT. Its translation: CAISGGDLNTEAFF.

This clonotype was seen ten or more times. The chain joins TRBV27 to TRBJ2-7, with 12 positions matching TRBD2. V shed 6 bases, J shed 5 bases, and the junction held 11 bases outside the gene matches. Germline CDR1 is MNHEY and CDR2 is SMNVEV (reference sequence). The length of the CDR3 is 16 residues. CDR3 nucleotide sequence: TGTGCCAGCAGATTAACCCGACTAGCGGGAGAAAACGAGCAGTACTTC. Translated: CASRLTRLAGENEQYF.

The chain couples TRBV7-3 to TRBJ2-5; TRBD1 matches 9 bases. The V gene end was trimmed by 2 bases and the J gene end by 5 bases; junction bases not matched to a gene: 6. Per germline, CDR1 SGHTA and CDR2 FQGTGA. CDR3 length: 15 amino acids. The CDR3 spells CASSLGQGIDETQYF. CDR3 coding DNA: TGTGCCAGCAGCTTAGGACAGGGGATTGACGAGACCCAGTACTTC.

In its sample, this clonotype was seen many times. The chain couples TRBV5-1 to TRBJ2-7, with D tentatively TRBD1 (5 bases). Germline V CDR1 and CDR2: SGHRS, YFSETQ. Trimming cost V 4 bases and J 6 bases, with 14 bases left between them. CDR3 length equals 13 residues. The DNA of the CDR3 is TGCGCCAGCAGCCACGACGCAGGGTCCGAGCAGTACTTC. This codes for CASSHDAGSEQYF.